The 18 T cell receptor beta chains reported below all come from one sample, sequenced in a study of regulatory T cells in long-lasting Graves disease. Time point of the sample: persistent/refractory GD, antithyroid drugs over 5 years with positive TRAb. RNA isolated from PBMCs was used to make the TCR library. Through Arm-PCR of CDR3 regions and iRepertoire HTBI primers, TCR beta libraries were built. TCRdb re-derived calls from the multiplex PCR reads in MiXCR, one entry per CDR3 protein. Of 310,000 or so distinct CDR3 sequences listed, about 18% are singletons. The source material was peripheral blood mononuclear cells (PBMCs), sampled when the disease was refractory, from a patient treated with antithyroid drugs. The source is a female donor with Graves disease.

This clonotype occurred many times. V usage is TRBV6-2 or TRBV6-3 and J usage is TRBJ1-4; possible D gene TRBD1, 5 bases. Trimming shortened V by 0 bases and J by 7 bases, and 15 bases separated the two germline ends. The germline V gene encodes CDR1 MNHEY and CDR2 SVGEGT. The CDR3 runs 16 residues. Here the CDR3 reads CASSYSQGRRGEKLFF. The CDR3, as DNA: TGTGCCAGCAGTTACTCCCAGGGACGGAGGGGTGAAAAACTGTTTTTT.

This clonotype has ten or more counts. The V gene is TRBV20-1, the J gene TRBJ2-2, with 11 positions matching TRBD2. V trimming: 0 bases; J trimming: 4 bases; junction bases outside the gene matches: 4. There are 16 residues in the CDR3. Per the germline V gene, CDR1 is DFQATT and CDR2 is SNEGSKA (reference sequence). CDR3 sequence reads: CSARETLAGVTGELFF. The DNA for the CDR3 is TGCAGTGCTAGAGAAACACTAGCGGGAGTCACCGGGGAGCTGTTTTTT.

Points on this clonotype: A much larger clone sits a single nucleotide away, making a read error possible. The conserved phenylalanine or tryptophan is not found at the CDR3 terminus, so this likely reflects a read error. The V gene is TRBV19, the J gene TRBJ2-7, with D possibly matching TRBD1 (6 bases). CDR1 is LNHDA, CDR2 SQIVND, per germline (reference sequence). The CDR3 has 13 residues. The V and J ends lost 10 bases and 6 bases respectively, with 19 bases between them. The CDR3 DNA is TGTGCCAATAGGGCAGGGGATTTTAGCGAGCAGTACCTC. The encoded protein is CANRAGDFSEQYL.

The chain employs TRBV3-1 and TRBJ2-2, with 9 bases lining up with TRBD2. Trimming took 3 bases from V and 6 from J; bases not matched to a gene: 8. From germline, CDR1 is LGHDT and CDR2 YNNKEL (reference sequence). This CDR3 contains 16 residues. The CDR3 here is CASSHAGGLDAGELFF. The CDR3 DNA follows: TGTGCCAGCAGCCATGCGGGGGGGCTGGACGCCGGGGAGCTGTTTTTT.

V is TRBV3-1 and J is TRBJ1-3; D gene uncertain. CDR3 length equals 16 residues. In germline, CDR1 is LGHDT, CDR2 YNNKEL (reference sequence). V shed 4 bases and J shed 1 base, with 14 bases lying between them. The CDR3 DNA sequence: TGTGCCAGCAGCCGACGCGGCTCCCCGTCTGGAAACACCATATATTTT. It codes for CASSRRGSPSGNTIYF.

On this clonotype: A far larger clone is one nucleotide away, so this likely arose from a read error. The chain carries TRBV7-2 and TRBJ2-4; 8 bases agree with TRBD1. Germline V gives CDR1 SGHTA, CDR2 FQGNSA. This CDR3 has 13 amino acids. CDR3 nucleotides: TGTGCCAGCAGCTTAGACAGGGGGAACATTCGGTACTTC. It yields the protein CASSLDRGNIRYF.

V gene TRBV11-2 combines with J gene TRBJ2-2; TRBD1 matches 8 bases. The CDR3 loop spans 16 amino acids. V lost 5 bases to trimming and J lost 0 bases; unmatched junction nucleotides: 5. The germline V gene encodes CDR1 SGHAT and CDR2 FQNNGV. The CDR3 sequence: CASSIWTGSNTGELFF. The CDR3 coding sequence is TGTGCCAGCAGCATTTGGACAGGGTCGAACACCGGGGAGCTGTTTTTT.

This clonotype was counted ten times or more. This chain joins TRBV28 and TRBJ1-5, with 9 nucleotides matching TRBD1. CDR3 size: 22 residues. The V and J ends lost 1 base and 1 base, in that order; junction bases with no gene match: 20. The V gene's germline CDR1 is MDHEN and CDR2 SYDVKM. The chain's CDR3 is CASSLSQFGTGNIHRSNQPQHF. In DNA form, the CDR3 reads TGTGCCAGCAGTTTATCCCAATTCGGGACAGGGAATATCCATCGAAGCAATCAGCCCCAGCATTTT.

In this sample, this clonotype turned up many times. The chain has TRBV28 and TRBJ2-5, with TRBD1 identical over 7 bases. This CDR3 is 14 amino acids long. CDR1 is MDHEN and CDR2 is SYDVKM in the germline V gene. Unmatched junction bases numbered 5, after V lost 5 bases and J lost 2 bases. This CDR3 is CASSRDSFQETQYF. The CDR3 DNA reads as TGTGCCAGCAGTAGGGACAGTTTTCAAGAGACCCAGTACTTC.

In this sample, this clonotype turned up many times. The V gene is TRBV24-1, the J gene TRBJ2-2, with a tentative D call TRBD2 (5 bases). V was cut by 7 bases and J by 0 bases, with 17 bases left in between. In germline, CDR1 is KGHDR, CDR2 SFDVKD. The CDR3 is 17 amino acids. The DNA of the CDR3 is TGTGCCACCAGCCCCACGGAGCGGAACACGAACACCGGGGAGCTGTTTTTT. Encoded protein: CATSPTERNTNTGELFF.

The V call is TRBV27, the J call TRBJ1-1; D is unresolved. This CDR3 comprises 16 residues. Germline-derived CDR1 and CDR2 are MNHEY and SMNVEV (reference sequence). Deletions cut 5 bases from V and 0 bases from J, with 16 bases between. The CDR3 region is CASSPIDGGVNTEAFF. The CDR3 DNA reads as TGTGCCAGCAGTCCTATCGACGGTGGAGTGAACACTGAAGCTTTCTTT.

The V gene is TRBV6-1, the J gene TRBJ1-2; 9 nucleotides align to TRBD1. CDR3 size: 15 residues. Losses at the gene ends were 2 bases for V and 8 bases for J; bases not matched to a gene: 9. From germline, CDR1 is MNHNS and CDR2 SASEGT. The CDR3 region is CASSELARTGEGYTF. CDR3 coding DNA: TGTGCCAGCAGTGAACTCGCCCGGACAGGGGAGGGCTACACCTTC.

This clonotype appeared many times. The chain joins TRBV10-3 to TRBJ1-4; no firm D call. The CDR3 is 15 residues long. V dropped 4 bases and J dropped 8 bases, with 17 bases sitting between them. The germline V gene has CDR1 ENHRY and CDR2 SYGVKD. The CDR3 DNA is TGTGCCATCAGTGGAGGGTCTAGCCGTGACGAAAAACTGTTTTTT. Amino acid sequence: CAISGGSSRDEKLFF.

A few counts support this clonotype. The CDR3 spells CSASGSSYEQYF. CDR3 DNA sequence: TGCAGTGCTAGCGGGAGTTCCTACGAGCAGTACTTC. This chain connects TRBV20-1 to TRBJ2-7; D is possibly TRBD2 (6 bases). The V and J ends lost 3 bases and 1 base respectively, with 7 bases between them. The CDR3 is 12 amino acids. The V gene's germline CDR1 is DFQATT and CDR2 SNEGSKA (reference sequence).

This clonotype appeared many times. The chain combines TRBV30 with TRBJ1-4; D gene ambiguous. The CDR3 is made up of 14 amino acids. Trimming cost V 0 bases and J 3 bases, with 8 bases left between them. The V gene's germline CDR1 is GTSNPN and CDR2 SVGIG (reference sequence). As DNA, the CDR3 is TGTGCCTGGAGTGTTCTGGGGTCTAATGAAAAACTGTTTTTT. It codes for CAWSVLGSNEKLFF.

The genes are TRBV29-1 and TRBJ1-1; 7 bases agree with TRBD1. The CDR3 covers 15 residues. J gave up 3 bases and V 5 bases, and 12 bases lay outside the gene matches. CDR1 is SQVTM and CDR2 is ANQGSEA in the germline V gene. The chain's CDR3 is CSVRRTGVRDTEAFF. The CDR3, as DNA: TGCAGCGTTCGCCGAACAGGGGTGCGGGACACTGAAGCTTTCTTT.

V is TRBV20-1 and J is TRBJ2-5; a possible D gene is TRBD2 (7 bases). V lost 1 base to trimming and J lost 4 bases, with 19 bases between them. The germline V gene has CDR1 DFQATT and CDR2 SNEGSKA (reference sequence). The CDR3 spans 16 residues. As DNA, the CDR3 is TGCAGTGCTAGAGGGGTCGGAGAGGGGGGGCTAGAGACCCAGTACTTC. Encoded protein: CSARGVGEGGLETQYF.

CDR3 DNA: TGTGCCAGCAGCCCACGAATGGGTAGCGGGAGAATGGAGACCCAGTACTTC. It codes for CASSPRMGSGRMETQYF. The chain is built from TRBV7-9 and TRBJ2-5; TRBD2 matches at 9 bases. CDR3 length equals 17 residues. Losses at the gene ends were 5 bases for V and 5 bases for J; bases not matched to a gene: 15. Germline V gene lookup returns CDR1 SEHNR and CDR2 FQNEAQ (reference sequence).